The source of this T cell receptor beta chain is a study of blood T cell repertoires in COVID-19. For the study at large: Acute-phase and convalescent COVID-19 samples originated in the United States, Italy and Spain.

Using immunoSEQ multiplex PCR, the repertoire was profiled, and TCRdb retains in-frame clones only, with some absent. Of approximately 210,000 clones listed, 80% to 90% are singletons. Losses at the gene ends were 8 bases for V and 4 bases for J; bases not matched to a gene: 12. The CDR3 loop spans 15 amino acids. Germline V gene lookup returns CDR1 MDHEN and CDR2 SYDVKM. This clone came up once. This receptor was taken from a woman in her fifties or sixties with acute or convalescent COVID-19. Sequences were obtained from peripheral blood. This chain connects TRBV28 to TRBJ1-1; 8 positions agree with TRBD1. This CDR3 reads CASGDQTGGGTEAFF. The DNA of the CDR3 is TGTGCCAGCGGCGATCAAACAGGGGGAGGCACTGAAGCTTTCTTT.